These 32 T cell receptor beta chains share one sample of origin, sequenced in a study of shared clonotypes between healthy human individuals. Naive CD8 cells lacked CD45RO and underwent positive selection for CCR7, leaving out terminally differentiated effector memory CD45RA+ cells. Sequencing used immunoSEQ multiplex PCR; TCRdb keeps in-frame clones, though not all of them. Of about 2 million clones listed, less than 95% are singletons. Material for sequencing was naive CD8+ T cells sorted from blood. These receptors all stem from a man younger than 35 in good health.

In regard to this clone: Within the sample, other DNA sequences also encode this same CDR3. The chain couples TRBV5-1 to TRBJ2-1; unclear D gene. The CDR3 consists of 14 residues. Per the germline V gene, CDR1 is SGHRS and CDR2 is YFSETQ. V was pared by 0 bases and J by 4 bases, with 8 bases between. CDR3 amino acids: CASSLAVGYNEQFF. The CDR3 DNA reads as TGCGCCAGCAGCTTGGCGGTAGGGTACAATGAGCAGTTCTTC.

The chain joins TRBV4-1 to TRBJ2-2, with a weak D call TRBD1 (6 bases). Per the germline V gene, CDR1 is MGHRA and CDR2 is YSYEKL. The CDR3 extends over 18 amino acids. Deletions cut 0 bases from V and 4 bases from J, with 18 bases between. CDR3 sequence: CASSQDYGTQGVTGELFF. CDR3 nucleotide sequence: TGCGCCAGCAGCCAAGACTATGGGACACAGGGAGTCACCGGGGAGCTGTTTTTT.

CDR3 region: CASSPSANPGEKLFF. The DNA for the CDR3 is TGCGCCAGCAGCCCTTCGGCTAATCCAGGGGAAAAACTGTTTTTT. This chain links TRBV4-1 with TRBJ1-4; tentatively, D is TRBD1 (5 bases). CDR3 length equals 15 residues. Germline CDR1 and CDR2: MGHRA and YSYEKL. The V end lost 4 bases, the J end lost 8 bases, and 17 bases lay between the germline ends.

The rearrangement links TRBV9 to TRBJ2-1, with D perhaps TRBD1 or TRBD2 (5 bases each). The V gene's germline CDR1 is SGDLS and CDR2 YYNGEE. This CDR3 region has 13 residues. The V and J ends lost 7 bases and 0 bases respectively, with 8 bases between them. In DNA form, the CDR3 reads TGTGCCAGCGGGACCGCCTCCTACAATGAGCAGTTCTTC. Its protein product is CASGTASYNEQFF. The full variable domain, rest sourced from reference TRBV9 and TRBJ2-1, is DSGVTQTPKHLITATGQRVTLRCSPRSGDLSVYWYQQSLDQGLQFLIQYYNGEERAKGNILERFSAQQFPDLHSELNLSSLELGDSALYFCASGTASYNEQFFGPGTRLTVL.

As concerns this clone: Other nucleotide sequences in the sample specify the same CDR3. The chain links TRBV6-1 to TRBJ2-7, with 7 positions matching TRBD2. Unmatched junction bases numbered 3, after V lost 0 bases and J lost 1 base. Germline assignment: CDR1 MNHNS and CDR2 SASEGT. The CDR3 covers 15 residues. The chain's CDR3 is CASSEAGGSSYEQYF. In DNA, the CDR3 is TGTGCCAGCAGTGAAGCGGGGGGGAGTTCCTACGAGCAGTACTTC.

The chain joins TRBV14 to TRBJ2-7, with 8 bases fitting TRBD1. V gave up 3 bases and J gave up 3 bases; unmatched junction bases: 10. Per the germline V gene, CDR1 is SGHDN and CDR2 is FVKESK. This CDR3 has 16 amino acids. The CDR3 reads CASSHWDRTTDYEQYF. DNA of the CDR3: TGTGCCAGCAGCCACTGGGACAGGACAACAGACTACGAGCAGTACTTC.

V usage is TRBV4-3 and J usage is TRBJ2-3; D unclear. The germline V and J ends were trimmed by 4 bases and 0 bases, with 11 bases remaining between them. The CDR3 totals 15 residues. Per the germline V gene, CDR1 is LGHNA and CDR2 is YSLEER. CDR3 DNA: TGCGCCAGCAGCCCTGGGCCCGGAAGCACAGATACGCAGTATTTT. It codes for CASSPGPGSTDTQYF.

This chain uses TRBV18 with TRBJ2-3, with TRBD2 matching over 9 bases. The CDR3 length is 19 residues. The V gene's germline CDR1 is KGHSH and CDR2 LQKENI. J gave up 0 bases and V 2 bases, and 12 bases lay outside the gene matches. The CDR3 bases are TGTGCCAGCTCACCAGGGGGACTAGCCGCCCTAATAAGCACAGATACGCAGTATTTT. Its protein product is CASSPGGLAALISTDTQYF.

The rearrangement uses TRBV6-5 and TRBJ2-7; unclear D gene. The CDR3 loop spans 12 amino acids. V was shortened by 9 bases and J by 3 bases, with 12 bases between the two germline ends. CDR1 is MNHEY and CDR2 is SVGAGI in the germline V gene. In nucleotides, the CDR3 is TGTGCCAGTGCTGACGGACGCTACGAGCAGTACTTC. This translates into CASADGRYEQYF.

This clone was counted a single time. This chain connects TRBV6-5 to TRBJ2-5, with TRBD2 as a possible D gene (6 bases). Deletions cut 6 bases from V and 5 bases from J, with 16 bases between. The CDR3 is 14 residues long. CDR1 MNHEY and CDR2 SVGAGI come from the germline V gene. The CDR3 loop reads CASRGEEDYETQYF. CDR3 sequence (DNA): TGTGCCAGCAGGGGGGAGGAGGACTATGAGACCCAGTACTTC.

The chain recombines TRBV6-5 with TRBJ2-3; TRBD1 matches at 8 bases. The V gene end was trimmed by 5 bases and the J gene end by 4 bases; junction bases not matched to a gene: 5. Germline CDR1 MNHEY, CDR2 SVGAGI. The CDR3 totals 14 residues. Here the CDR3 reads CASSGGTGADTQYF. CDR3 bases: TGTGCCAGCAGTGGCGGGACAGGAGCAGATACGCAGTATTTT.

The chain joins TRBV19 to TRBJ1-1, with D unclear. Germline CDR1 LNHDA, CDR2 SQIVND (reference sequence). V dropped 2 bases and J dropped 0 bases, with 13 bases sitting between them. CDR3 size: 16 residues. The CDR3 loop is CASSIFSGPMNTEAFF. In DNA form, the CDR3 reads TGTGCCAGTAGTATATTTTCGGGCCCGATGAACACTGAAGCTTTCTTT.

In regard to this clone: Other DNA sequences within the sample encode an identical CDR3. The V call is TRBV19, the J call TRBJ2-2; D is uncertain. Germline assignment: CDR1 LNHDA and CDR2 SQIVND (reference sequence). Trimming removed 3 bases at V and 5 bases at J, with 7 bases between. The CDR3 is 13 residues long. CDR3 sequence reads: CASSIVGTGELFF. Written as DNA, the CDR3 is TGTGCCAGTAGTATCGTGGGGACCGGGGAGCTGTTTTTT.

The chain combines TRBV2 with TRBJ2-5; possibly TRBD2 for D (6 bases). There are 14 residues in the CDR3. The V end lost 7 bases, the J end lost 3 bases, and 15 bases lay between the germline ends. Germline V gene data show CDR1 as SNHLY and CDR2 as FYNNEI. The CDR3 region has the DNA TGTGCCAGCATCCGCTTGGGGGGAGAAGAGACCCAGTACTTC. Its protein product is CASIRLGGEETQYF.

V and J are TRBV6-5 and TRBJ1-1, with TRBD1 matching 7 bases. J was trimmed by 4 bases and V by 0 bases; bases with no gene match: 2. Per the germline V gene, CDR1 is MNHEY and CDR2 is SVGAGI. The CDR3 has 14 residues. The CDR3 sequence: CASSYSTGVTEAFF. The CDR3 DNA reads as TGTGCCAGCAGTTACTCCACAGGGGTCACTGAAGCTTTCTTT.

This rearrangement joins TRBV6-6 to TRBJ1-4; no clear D gene. In germline, CDR1 is MNHNY, CDR2 SVGAGI (reference sequence). Trimming removed 6 bases at V and 7 bases at J, with 6 bases between. CDR3 size: 11 residues. The CDR3 bases are TGTGCCAGCAGCCGCATTGAAAAACTGTTTTTT. Its translation is CASSRIEKLFF.

V and J are TRBV9 and TRBJ2-3; 14 bases are shared with TRBD2. V gave up 3 bases and J gave up 6 bases; unmatched junction bases: 3. The germline V gene encodes CDR1 SGDLS and CDR2 YYNGEE. CDR3 length: 15 residues. The CDR3 DNA is TGTGCCAGCAGCGGGGGACTAGCGGGAGTGGATACGCAGTATTTT. It translates to CASSGGLAGVDTQYF.

The chain has TRBV7-9 and TRBJ2-1, with 10 bases identical to TRBD1. Looked up from germline, CDR1 is SEHNR and CDR2 is FQNEAQ (reference sequence). The V gene end was trimmed by 5 bases and the J gene end by 3 bases; junction bases not matched to a gene: 4. This CDR3 is 15 amino acids long. This CDR3 is CASSPRDRGYNEQFF. CDR3 nucleotide sequence: TGTGCCAGCAGCCCCCGGGACAGGGGCTACAATGAGCAGTTCTTC.

Regarding this clone: Other DNA sequences from this sample encode an identical CDR3 as well. CDR3 nucleotides: TGTGCCAGCAGTTTATTAGGAAGCATGAACACTGAAGCTTTCTTT. Translating it yields CASSLLGSMNTEAFF. The rearrangement uses TRBV27 and TRBJ1-1; D uncertain. The CDR3 has 15 residues. V was clipped by 1 base and J by 0 bases, with 9 bases between them. The germline gives CDR1 MNHEY, CDR2 SMNVEV (reference sequence).

V is TRBV5-6 and J is TRBJ2-7; 13 nucleotides match TRBD2. CDR3 length: 16 residues. Trimming took 4 bases from V and 2 from J; bases not matched to a gene: 6. CDR1 is SGHDT, CDR2 YYEEEE, per germline. CDR3: CASSLTTSGGAYEQYF. As DNA, the CDR3 is TGTGCCAGCAGCCTGACTACTAGCGGGGGGGCCTACGAGCAGTACTTC.

The J gene is TRBJ1-1, the V gene TRBV6-5; no definite D call. CDR3 length: 15 amino acids. Trimming took 5 bases from V and 1 from J, leaving 14 bases between them. Germline assignment: CDR1 MNHEY and CDR2 SVGAGI. CDR3 sequence reads: CASSHPDQANTEAFF. In DNA form, the CDR3 reads TGTGCCAGCAGTCATCCTGATCAGGCGAACACTGAAGCTTTCTTT.

The CDR3 bases are TGTGCCAGTAGTATTGAGATCACCGGGGAGCTGTTTTTT. This translates into CASSIEITGELFF. This rearrangement joins TRBV19 to TRBJ2-2; D call uncertain. There are 13 residues in the CDR3. Germline CDR1 and CDR2: LNHDA and SQIVND (reference sequence). Trimming cost V 3 bases and J 4 bases, with 6 bases left between them.

The chain recombines TRBV28 with TRBJ1-5; D is ambiguous. CDR3 length: 11 amino acids. Between the trimmed V and J ends, which lost 8 bases and 6 bases, there was a span of 8 bases. Germline CDR1 reads MDHEN; CDR2 reads SYDVKM. The CDR3 coding sequence is TGTGCCAGCGGCCGGGCTCAGCCCCAGCATTTT. This gives the protein CASGRAQPQHF. Supplemented by reference TRBV28 and TRBJ1-5, the full variable domain reads DVKVTQSSRYLVKRTGEKVFLECVQDMDHENMFWYRQDPGLGLRLIYFSYDVKMKEKGDIPEGYSVSREKKERFSLILESASTNQTSMYLCASGRAQPQHFGDGTRLSIL.

This chain uses TRBV7-6 with TRBJ2-3; TRBD2 matches at 9 bases. V lost 1 base, J lost 4 bases, and 0 bases stayed unmatched. The CDR3 has 14 amino acids. CDR1 and CDR2 (germline): SGHVS, FNYEAQ. This CDR3 is CASSLERGADTQYF. For the CDR3, the DNA is TGTGCCAGCAGCTTAGAGCGGGGGGCAGATACGCAGTATTTT. Looking up the rest from reference TRBV7-6 and TRBJ2-3 gives the full variable domain: GAGVSQSPRYKVTKRGQDVALRCDPISGHVSLYWYRQALGQGPEFLTYFNYEAQQDKSGLPNDRFSAERPEGSISTLTIQRTEQRDSAMYRCASSLERGADTQYFGPGTRLTVL.

In DNA form, the CDR3 reads TGCGCCAGCAGCCAAGTTCGCTTTAACATTCAGTACTTC. The encoded protein is CASSQVRFNIQYF. J is TRBJ2-4 and V is TRBV4-1; D remains ambiguous. Germline assignment: CDR1 MGHRA and CDR2 YSYEKL. CDR3 length: 13 amino acids. The V gene lost 1 base and the J gene lost 7 bases, with 8 bases spanning the gap.

The sample holds one count of this clone. The gene calls are TRBV12-5 and TRBJ2-7, with 7 bases aligning to TRBD2. V was pared by 9 bases and J by 2 bases, with 7 bases of the junction left unmatched. Germline V gives CDR1 LGHNT, CDR2 FRNRAP. CDR3 size: 13 residues. This chain's CDR3 is CARGGDSPYEQYF. DNA for the CDR3: TGTGCTAGGGGGGGGGATTCACCCTACGAGCAGTACTTC.

The rearrangement links TRBV30 to TRBJ2-7; D may be TRBD2 (6 bases). The V gene's germline CDR1 is GTSNPN and CDR2 SVGIG (reference sequence). Trimming stripped 8 bases from V and 0 bases from J, with 14 bases between. This CDR3 spans 13 amino acids. The CDR3 sequence is CAHTPGSSYEQYF. DNA for the CDR3: TGTGCCCATACCCCCGGGAGCTCCTACGAGCAGTACTTC. Full variable domain (outside the CDR3, taken from reference TRBV30 and TRBJ2-7): SQTIHQWPATLVQPVGSPLSLECTVEGTSNPNLYWYRQAAGRGLQLLFYSVGIGQISSEVPQNLSASRPQDRQFILSSKKLLLSDSGFYLCAHTPGSSYEQYFGPGTRLTVT.

The chain joins TRBV20-1 to TRBJ1-6, with 7 positions matching TRBD1. With 5 bases clipped from V and 9 bases from J, the junction kept 1 base outside the gene matches. Germline V gives CDR1 DFQATT, CDR2 SNEGSKA (reference sequence). This CDR3 is built from 11 residues. The CDR3 spells CSAAGGSPLHF. The CDR3 bases are TGCAGTGCTGCAGGGGGTTCACCCCTCCACTTT.

About this clone: In the same sample, other DNA sequences code for this CDR3. The chain carries TRBV9 and TRBJ2-3; D is undetermined. In germline, CDR1 is SGDLS, CDR2 YYNGEE. The CDR3 loop spans 13 amino acids. V was trimmed by 3 bases and J by 1 base, leaving 6 bases between them. The CDR3 coding sequence is TGTGCCAGCAGCGAGACCGGCACAGATACGCAGTATTTT. It specifies CASSETGTDTQYF.

The CDR3 DNA is TGTGCCAGCGGTTACGAGGGGGCGGGAGTATATAGCAATCAGCCCCAGCATTTT. Protein: CASGYEGAGVYSNQPQHF. The chain couples TRBV28 to TRBJ1-5, with 7 bases fitting TRBD1. Germline trimming cut 8 bases from V and 0 bases from J; bases unmatched to any gene: 16. The CDR3 is made up of 18 amino acids. Germline CDR1 is MDHEN and CDR2 is SYDVKM.

This chain joins TRBV5-6 and TRBJ2-1, with D possibly TRBD2 on 6 matching bases. This CDR3 has 13 residues. V was shortened by 5 bases and J by 5 bases, with 11 bases between the two germline ends. Germline V CDR1 and CDR2: SGHDT, YYEEEE. CDR3 coding DNA: TGTGCCAGCAGTAGGGGACTTAACAATGAGCAGTTCTTC. Translating gives CASSRGLNNEQFF.

V gene TRBV19 combines with J gene TRBJ2-7; 11 bases line up with TRBD2. The CDR3 is made up of 15 amino acids. J gave up 2 bases and V 4 bases, and 4 bases lay outside the gene matches. Germline CDR1 and CDR2: LNHDA and SQIVND (reference sequence). Here the CDR3 DNA reads TGTGCCAGTAGTACCGTAGCGGGAGGGCCCTACGAGCAGTACTTC. Translating gives CASSTVAGGPYEQYF.